The 10 T cell receptor beta chains given below trace back to one sample, sequenced in a study of T-cell memory formation after mild COVID-19. TCRdb processed the 5' RACE reads anew with MiXCR; each CDR3 protein has one entry. In the table there are 350,000 to 400,000 distinct CDR3 sequences, about an eighth of which are singletons. Material: PBMCs or a T cell subset sorted from them (not recorded which). Source of these receptors: a man younger than 30 who had mild COVID-19 (a few samples of this study predate the infection). Cell type and time point are not known.

This clonotype occurred a few times. The rearrangement joins TRBV12-3 or TRBV12-4 to TRBJ2-3; D remains ambiguous. The length of the CDR3 is 15 residues. V was cut by 5 bases and J by 1 base, with 13 bases left in between. The CDR3 loop reads CASSLRSVGTDTQYF. CDR3 in DNA: TGTGCCAGCAGTCTACGGTCCGTGGGCACAGATACGCAGTATTTT.

The chain uses TRBV2 and TRBJ1-5; a weak D match, TRBD1 (5 bases). The germline V gene has CDR1 SNHLY and CDR2 FYNNEI. The CDR3 is 14 residues long. Trimming removed 7 bases at V and 3 bases at J, with 13 bases between. The CDR3 here is CASTPWGNNQPQHF. CDR3 nucleotide sequence: TGTGCCAGCACGCCATGGGGGAACAATCAGCCCCAGCATTTT.

This clonotype came up a few times. V gene TRBV9 combines with J gene TRBJ1-2; no firm D call. V lost 4 bases to trimming and J lost 6 bases, with 22 bases between them. The CDR3 totals 16 residues. Germline V gene sequence: CDR1 SGDLS, CDR2 YYNGEE. CDR3 nucleotide sequence: TGTGCCAGCAGCACCCGAAAGGACGGAGCACTCCATGGCTACACCTTC. This sequence encodes CASSTRKDGALHGYTF.

The chain employs TRBV24-1 and TRBJ2-2; TRBD1 matches at 9 bases. The germline gives CDR1 KGHDR, CDR2 SFDVKD. The junction had 17 bases not matched to a gene; V was cut back by 9 bases and J by 4 bases. The CDR3 contains 18 residues. DNA of the CDR3: TGTGCCACCGAGGGGGGTCCGGGACAGGGTTCCGGCACCGGGGAGCTGTTTTTT. Translating it yields CATEGGPGQGSGTGELFF.

A few counts support this clonotype. The chain uses TRBV4-2 and TRBJ1-1, with D possibly being TRBD1 (5 bases). Germline V gives CDR1 LGHNA, CDR2 YNFKEQ. Trimming pared 5 bases from V and 0 bases from J, leaving 16 bases between. The CDR3 totals 16 residues. CDR3 residues: CASSEGWQGMNTEAFF. The CDR3 region has the DNA TGTGCCAGCAGCGAAGGATGGCAGGGAATGAACACTGAAGCTTTCTTT.

V usage is TRBV12-3 or TRBV12-4 and J usage is TRBJ2-5; possibly TRBD1 for D (6 bases). The CDR3 runs to 13 residues. V lost 4 bases, J lost 5 bases, and 11 bases lay in between. The DNA of the CDR3 is TGTGCCAGCAGTTGGTGGGGGCAGGAGACCCAGTACTTC. It is translated as CASSWWGQETQYF.

CDR3 sequence: CATSGPRGPETQYF. The CDR3 nucleotides read TGTGCCACCAGCGGACCCCGGGGGCCAGAGACCCAGTACTTC. This chain joins TRBV15 and TRBJ2-5, with D possibly being TRBD1 or TRBD2 (6 bases each). The V end was cut by 5 bases, the J end by 4 bases, with 14 bases between. This CDR3 region has 14 residues. Germline values: CDR1 LNHNV, CDR2 YYDKDF (reference sequence). The full variable domain, rest sourced from reference TRBV15 and TRBJ2-5, is DAMVIQNPRYQVTQFGKPVTLSCSQTLNHNVMYWYQQKSSQAPKLLFHYYDKDFNNEADTPDNFQSRRPNTSFCFLDIRSPGLGDTAMYLCATSGPRGPETQYFGPGTRLLVL.

V and J are TRBV4-1 and TRBJ1-5, with no clear D. The CDR3 consists of 16 residues. Germline CDR1 is MGHRA and CDR2 is YSYEKL. Trimming took 0 bases from V and 2 from J, leaving 11 bases between them. The CDR3 bases are TGCGCCAGCAGCCAAGACGATCCGTTCGGCAATCAGCCCCAGCATTTT. Its translation is CASSQDDPFGNQPQHF.

The J gene is TRBJ2-2, the V gene TRBV2, with 7 bases identical to TRBD2. After removal of 7 bases from V and 2 bases from J, the junction contained 7 bases not matched to a gene. This CDR3 is built from 15 residues. Germline CDR1 reads SNHLY; CDR2 reads FYNNEI. CDR3 nucleotides: TGTGCCAGCAACCCAGCGGGGCCAAACACCGGGGAGCTGTTTTTT. Its translation is CASNPAGPNTGELFF.

This clonotype was recorded a few times. The chain has TRBV29-1 and TRBJ1-4; weak D call: TRBD1 (6 bases). The germline V gene has CDR1 SQVTM and CDR2 ANQGSEA. Trimming cost V 4 bases and J 1 base, with 13 bases left between them. The length of the CDR3 is 15 residues. The CDR3 region has the DNA TGCAGCGTTGCCCCACAGGGTCTAACTAATGAAAAACTGTTTTTT. Translating gives CSVAPQGLTNEKLFF.